This paragraph covers one T cell receptor beta chain sequence. Samples spanned pretreatment and treatment, with 1 to 8 time points per patient. The V end was cut by 0 bases, the J end by 1 base, with 5 bases between. Germline V gene data show CDR1 as SGHRS and CDR2 as YFSETQ. The length of the CDR3 is 13 residues. The entry originates in a study of PD-L1 blockade in urothelial cancer. Across the study: Study patients had been treated with 0 to 3 previous chemotherapy regimens. Median T cell yield from blood was fewer than 150,000.

Some clones are missing from TCRdb's copy, which holds only in-frame ones; the method was immunoSEQ multiplex PCR. Counted here are about 71,000 clones, 85% to 90% occurring once; the ten biggest clones make up less than 3.5%. Sequenced here: PBMCs, sampled around atezolizumab (anti-PD-L1) treatment. The TCR originated in a man aged 55-75 years with urothelial cancer. The gene calls are TRBV5-1 and TRBJ2-7; no clear D gene. The CDR3 is CASSLARSYEQYF. Written as DNA, the CDR3 is TGCGCCAGCAGCTTGGCCAGATCCTACGAGCAGTACTTC.